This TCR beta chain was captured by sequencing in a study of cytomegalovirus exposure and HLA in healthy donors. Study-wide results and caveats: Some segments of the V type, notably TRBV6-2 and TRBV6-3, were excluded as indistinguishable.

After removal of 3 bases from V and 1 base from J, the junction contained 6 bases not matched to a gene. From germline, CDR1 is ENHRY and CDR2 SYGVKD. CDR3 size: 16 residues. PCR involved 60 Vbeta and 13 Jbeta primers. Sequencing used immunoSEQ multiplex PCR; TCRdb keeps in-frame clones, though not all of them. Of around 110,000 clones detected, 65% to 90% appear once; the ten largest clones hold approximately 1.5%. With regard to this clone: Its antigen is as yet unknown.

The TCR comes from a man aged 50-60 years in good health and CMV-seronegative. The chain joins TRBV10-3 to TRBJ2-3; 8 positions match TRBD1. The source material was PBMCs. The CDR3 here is CAISDAGTGRTDTQYF. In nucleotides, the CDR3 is TGTGCCATCAGTGACGCAGGGACAGGCCGCACAGATACGCAGTATTTT.